Shown below are 8 T cell receptor beta chains from a single sample sequenced in a study of Ad26.COV2.S vaccination and SARS-CoV-2 variants. Noted treatment: 19 received Ad26.COV2.S at low or high dose, single or two shots; roughly 5 received placebo; per-sample allocation not given. Specimen acquisition occurred on day 63 following the initial vaccine or placebo injection. TCRdb's copy holds only in-frame clones and misses some; the assay was immunoSEQ multiplex PCR. The top ten clones hold 1.5% to 2.5% of a sample with 300,000 to 350,000 clones, about 86% of them seen once. The source was peripheral blood, collected in a trial of Ad26.COV2.S vaccine versus placebo. The receptors here all came from a person between 18 and 60 years old who received the Ad26.COV2.S COVID-19 vaccine or a placebo.

A single count supports this clone. V is TRBV3-1 (or the pseudogene TRBV3-2) and J is TRBJ2-1, with D perhaps assigned TRBD1 or TRBD2 (5 bases each). There are 16 residues in the CDR3. V was clipped by 2 bases and J by 1 base, with 12 bases between them. CDR1 and CDR2 (germline): LGHDT, YNNKEL (reference sequence). In nucleotides, the CDR3 is TGTGCCAGCAGCCAATTTTATTGGGGGTCCTACAATGAGCAGTTCTTC. Amino acids: CASSQFYWGSYNEQFF.

V usage is TRBV3-1 (or the pseudogene TRBV3-2) and J usage is TRBJ2-5, with 7 nucleotides matching TRBD2. The length of the CDR3 is 16 residues. Germline CDR1 is LGHDT and CDR2 is YNNKEL (reference sequence). J lost 1 base, V lost 2 bases, and 7 bases had no gene match. As DNA, the CDR3 is TGTGCCAGCAGCCAATGGAGCGGGGTCCTCCAAGAGACCCAGTACTTC. Encoded protein: CASSQWSGVLQETQYF.

The rearrangement links TRBV6-2 or TRBV6-3 to TRBJ2-1; maybe TRBD1 (5 bases). Trimming pared 0 bases from V and 11 bases from J, leaving 14 bases between. The germline V gene has CDR1 MNHEY and CDR2 SVGEGT. CDR3 length: 14 residues. The CDR3 DNA is TGTGCCAGCAGTTACTCGACTTCATCAGGGAAGCAGTTCTTC. This encodes CASSYSTSSGKQFF.

The chain recombines TRBV5-4 with TRBJ1-4; 7 bases align to TRBD1. CDR1 is SGHNT and CDR2 is YYREEE in the germline V gene (reference sequence). The CDR3 is 16 residues long. V gave up 0 bases and J gave up 5 bases; unmatched junction bases: 7. The CDR3: CASSLGSGQLNEKLFF. In nucleotides, the CDR3 is TGTGCCAGCAGCTTGGGGTCGGGACAGTTAAATGAAAAACTGTTTTTT.

This clone showed up just a few times. The same CDR3 also results from other DNA sequences found in this sample. The chain couples TRBV18 to TRBJ2-3; D unclear. CDR1 KGHSH and CDR2 LQKENI come from the germline V gene. This CDR3 region has 13 residues. Trimming removed 0 bases at V and 0 bases at J, with 1 base between. The chain's CDR3 is CASSPPSTDTQYF. The CDR3, as DNA: TGTGCCAGCTCACCACCGAGCACAGATACGCAGTATTTT.

The chain is built from TRBV24-1 and TRBJ2-2; tentative D call: TRBD2 (5 bases). V gave up 6 bases and J gave up 7 bases, with 8 bases separating them. The germline CDR1 and CDR2 sequences are KGHDR and SFDVKD. The CDR3 loop spans 12 amino acids. The CDR3 sequence: CATSSGIGELFF. The CDR3 DNA is TGTGCCACCAGTTCGGGGATCGGGGAGCTGTTTTTT.

The rearrangement links TRBV7-9 to TRBJ2-7; tentatively, D is TRBD1 (5 bases). This CDR3 comprises 15 residues. Trimming took off 5 bases at V and 0 bases at J, with 14 bases between the two ends. Per the germline V gene, CDR1 is SEHNR and CDR2 is FQNEAQ (reference sequence). The CDR3 DNA is TGTGCCAGCAGCCCGAAGGGGTCCCCCTCCTACGAGCAGTACTTC. Protein product: CASSPKGSPSYEQYF.

The genes are TRBV3-1 (or the pseudogene TRBV3-2) and TRBJ1-5, with TRBD1 as a possible D gene (5 bases). Trimming took 5 bases from V and 3 from J, leaving 8 bases between them. The germline V gene encodes CDR1 LGHDT and CDR2 YNNKEL (reference sequence). The CDR3 sequence is 13 residues long. The CDR3 is CASSWDLNQPQHF. As DNA, the CDR3 is TGTGCCAGCAGCTGGGACCTCAATCAGCCCCAGCATTTT.